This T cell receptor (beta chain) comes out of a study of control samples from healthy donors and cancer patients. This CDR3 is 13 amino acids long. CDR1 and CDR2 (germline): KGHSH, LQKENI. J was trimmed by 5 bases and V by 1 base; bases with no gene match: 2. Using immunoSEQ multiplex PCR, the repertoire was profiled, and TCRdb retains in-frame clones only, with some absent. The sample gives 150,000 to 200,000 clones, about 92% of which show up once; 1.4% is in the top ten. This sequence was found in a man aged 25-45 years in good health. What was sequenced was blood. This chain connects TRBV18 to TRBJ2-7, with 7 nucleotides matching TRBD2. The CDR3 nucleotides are TGTGCCAGCTCACCACAGCGGGGAAACGAGCAGTACTTC. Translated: CASSPQRGNEQYF. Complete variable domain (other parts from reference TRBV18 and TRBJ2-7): NAGVMQNPRHLVRRRGQEARLRCSPMKGHSHVYWYRQLPEEGLKFMVYLQKENIIDESGMPKERFSAEFPKEGPSILRIQQVVRGDSAAYFCASSPQRGNEQYFGPGTRLTVT.